Below are 18 T cell receptor beta chains sequenced from a single sample in a study of T cell therapy after organ transplantation. These receptors' targets are unknown. The assay was immunoSEQ multiplex PCR, and TCRdb's table has in-frame clones only and misses some. This sample has 45,000 to 50,000 clones, with less than 95% found just once. Material: CD8+ T cells from blood, obtained before autologous CMV-specific T cell therapy. Receptors were obtained from a human patient who had received a solid organ transplant and had CMV disease.

The chain employs TRBV4-2 and TRBJ2-5; no clear D gene. V lost 0 bases, J lost 5 bases, and 10 bases lay in between. Looked up from germline, CDR1 is LGHNA and CDR2 is YNFKEQ. The CDR3 loop spans 14 amino acids. This CDR3 is CASSQEKGHETQYF. Here the CDR3 DNA reads TGTGCCAGCAGCCAAGAGAAGGGTCATGAGACCCAGTACTTC.

V and J are TRBV6-5 and TRBJ1-5, with D perhaps TRBD1 (6 bases). This CDR3 comprises 14 residues. Germline lookup yields CDR1 MNHEY and CDR2 SVGAGI. The ends were cut back, 6 bases at V and 3 bases at J, with 12 bases in the middle. In nucleotides, the CDR3 is TGTGCCAGCAGCAGGGGCCCGGTCAATCAGCCCCAGCATTTT. Amino acid sequence: CASSRGPVNQPQHF.

This sequence joins TRBV7-8 and TRBJ2-1, with a weak D call TRBD1 (7 bases). The V end was cut by 5 bases, the J end by 3 bases, with 14 bases between. Per germline, CDR1 SGHVS and CDR2 FQNEAQ. The CDR3 runs 15 residues. The CDR3 bases are TGTGCCAGCAGCACAGGGGTAGCGGACTACAATGAGCAGTTCTTC. Its protein product is CASSTGVADYNEQFF. The full variable domain, completed using reference TRBV7-8 and TRBJ2-1, is GAGVSQSPRYKVAKRGQDVALRCDPISGHVSLFWYQQALGQGPEFLTYFQNEAQLDKSGLPSDRFFAERPEGSVSTLKIQRTQQEDSAVYLCASSTGVADYNEQFFGPGTRLTVL.

The rearrangement joins TRBV19 to TRBJ2-1; TRBD1 matches at 9 bases. CDR1 and CDR2 (germline): LNHDA, SQIVND (reference sequence). The J segment lost 2 bases and the V segment lost 7 bases, leaving 9 bases of the junction unmatched. This CDR3 spans 16 amino acids. In DNA form, the CDR3 reads TGTGCCAGTACCCTAAGGTGGGACAGGGCCTACAATGAGCAGTTCTTC. Protein: CASTLRWDRAYNEQFF.

The genes are TRBV7-9 and TRBJ2-1; a weak D match, TRBD2 (5 bases). Germline loops: CDR1 SEHNR, CDR2 FQNEAQ (reference sequence). The germline V and J ends were trimmed by 5 bases and 5 bases, with 16 bases remaining between them. The CDR3 runs 15 residues. The CDR3 nucleotides are TGTGCCAGCAGCGGACCCCGGGGAGCCCACAATGAGCAGTTCTTC. Protein: CASSGPRGAHNEQFF.

The rearrangement joins TRBV19 to TRBJ2-7, with 7 bases identical to TRBD2. V gave up 3 bases and J gave up 2 bases; unmatched junction bases: 4. Per germline, CDR1 LNHDA and CDR2 SQIVND (reference sequence). The CDR3 sequence is 14 residues long. CDR3 loop: CASSIWSGTYEQYF. DNA of the CDR3: TGTGCCAGTAGTATTTGGAGCGGGACCTACGAGCAGTACTTC.

The chain has TRBV7-9 and TRBJ1-2; 8 positions agree with TRBD1. The CDR3 runs to 13 residues. The V gene's germline CDR1 is SEHNR and CDR2 FQNEAQ (reference sequence). J gave up 4 bases and V 5 bases, and 3 bases lay outside the gene matches. The CDR3 nucleotides are TGTGCCAGCAGCCCCGGGACAGGCTATGGCTACACCTTC. This gives the protein CASSPGTGYGYTF. Based on the CDR3 plus reference TRBV7-9 and TRBJ1-2, the full variable domain is DTGVSQNPRHKITKRGQNVTFRCDPISEHNRLYWYRQTLGQGPEFLTYFQNEAQLEKSRLLSDRFSAERPKGSFSTLEIQRTEQGDSAMYLCASSPGTGYGYTFGSGTRLTVV.

The chain uses TRBV6-4 and TRBJ2-6; D is uncertain. Looked up from germline, CDR1 is MRHNA and CDR2 is SNTAGT. The V and J ends lost 3 bases and 0 bases respectively, with 3 bases between them. The CDR3 spans 14 residues. The CDR3 loop reads CASSEGSGANVLTF. The CDR3, as DNA: TGTGCCAGCAGTGAGGGCTCTGGGGCCAACGTCCTGACTTTC.

The chain joins TRBV27 to TRBJ2-3; possibly TRBD2 for D (6 bases). The germline V and J ends were trimmed by 1 base and 2 bases, with 13 bases remaining between them. The CDR3 totals 16 residues. Germline CDR1 is MNHEY and CDR2 is SMNVEV (reference sequence). Here the CDR3 reads CASSLLRGGNTDTQYF. Here the CDR3 DNA reads TGTGCCAGCAGTTTATTGAGGGGAGGTAACACAGATACGCAGTATTTT.

There are a few counts of this clone. The chain joins TRBV12-5 to TRBJ1-5; 9 nucleotides line up with TRBD1. Germline V gives CDR1 LGHNT, CDR2 FRNRAP. V was clipped by 5 bases and J by 6 bases; unmatched bases: 5. The CDR3 is made up of 14 amino acids. Written as DNA, the CDR3 is TGTGCTAGTGGTCCGGGGACAGGGACTCAGCCCCAGCATTTT. Protein product: CASGPGTGTQPQHF.

For the CDR3, the DNA is TGTGCCAGCAGCTACGGGACTAGCGGGAGGTACCCCGAGCAGTACTTC. The encoded protein is CASSYGTSGRYPEQYF. The chain employs TRBV5-6 and TRBJ2-7; 15 nucleotides line up with TRBD2. CDR3 size: 16 residues. The V and J ends lost 3 bases and 6 bases, in that order; junction bases with no gene match: 7. Germline-derived CDR1 and CDR2 are SGHDT and YYEEEE.

The chain has TRBV7-2 and TRBJ1-2; no clear D gene. Germline CDR1 and CDR2: SGHTA and FQGNSA. Deletions cut 5 bases from V and 0 bases from J, with 16 bases between. This CDR3 comprises 16 residues. The CDR3 DNA is TGTGCCAGCAGCCTTCTTTATCCCGACGCTAACTATGGCTACACCTTC. Its translation is CASSLLYPDANYGYTF.

The J gene is TRBJ1-2, the V gene TRBV6-5; 9 bases are a match to TRBD1. J gave up 8 bases and V 0 bases, and 7 bases lay outside the gene matches. Germline V gene sequence: CDR1 MNHEY, CDR2 SVGAGI. CDR3 length: 15 residues. Here the CDR3 reads CASSYSGTGHLGYTF. CDR3 bases: TGTGCCAGCAGTTACTCTGGGACAGGGCATTTGGGCTACACCTTC.

The gene calls are TRBV19 and TRBJ1-1; D is uncertain. Germline lookup yields CDR1 LNHDA and CDR2 SQIVND (reference sequence). This CDR3 spans 12 amino acids. With 2 bases removed from V and 3 bases from J, the gap between germline ends came to 4 bases. CDR3 bases: TGTGCCAGTAGTATATTTGACACTGAAGCTTTCTTT. Protein sequence: CASSIFDTEAFF.

V is TRBV5-4 and J is TRBJ2-5; D possibly corresponds to TRBD2 (6 bases). In germline, CDR1 is SGHNT, CDR2 YYREEE (reference sequence). V lost 4 bases to trimming and J lost 5 bases, with 18 bases between them. The CDR3 is 15 residues long. The CDR3 spells CASSPMWTGEETQYF. CDR3 in DNA: TGTGCCAGCAGCCCCATGTGGACGGGGGAGGAGACCCAGTACTTC.

The V gene is TRBV28, the J gene TRBJ2-3; 15 bases line up with TRBD2. Germline V gives CDR1 MDHEN, CDR2 SYDVKM. V lost 10 bases and J lost 3; bases outside the gene matches: 14. This CDR3 is built from 18 residues. The CDR3 sequence: CATRNPAGTSGGTDTQYF. The CDR3 DNA is TGTGCCACCAGAAATCCCGCCGGGACTAGCGGGGGGACAGATACGCAGTATTTT. Using reference TRBV28 and TRBJ2-3 for the parts outside the CDR3, the full variable domain is DVKVTQSSRYLVKRTGEKVFLECVQDMDHENMFWYRQDPGLGLRLIYFSYDVKMKEKGDIPEGYSVSREKKERFSLILESASTNQTSMYLCATRNPAGTSGGTDTQYFGPGTRLTVL.

The table lists this clone with a count of one. The rearrangement links TRBV4-3 to TRBJ2-2, with 7 bases fitting TRBD2. The CDR3 has 17 residues. Germline V gene data show CDR1 as LGHNA and CDR2 as YSLEER. With V trimmed by 0 bases and J by 6 bases, 10 bases remained unmatched. The CDR3 nucleotides are TGCGCCAGCAGCCAAGATAGAAAGAGGGAGGGTCCCGGGGAGCTGTTTTTT. Amino acid sequence: CASSQDRKREGPGELFF.

This chain links TRBV6-1 with TRBJ2-7; no definite D call. The CDR3 spans 14 residues. Per germline, CDR1 MNHNS and CDR2 SASEGT. V lost 0 bases and J 3 bases, leaving 9 bases between the germline ends. The DNA of the CDR3 is TGTGCCAGCAGTGAAGCGGTTCGAATCTACGAGCAGTACTTC. It yields the protein CASSEAVRIYEQYF.